A selection of T cell receptor beta chains follows, all from one sample in a study of blood T cell repertoires in COVID-19. Profiling relied on immunoSEQ multiplex PCR, and the TCRdb table lists in-frame clones only, not all of them. This sample has about 210,000 clones, with 65% to 90% found just once. The specimen was peripheral blood. These receptor sequences come from a man aged 35 to 55 who had recovered from COVID-19. Both conserved end residues are part of each CDR3.

TRBV19 | CASSPGPGRGNSYEQYF
TRBV19 | CASSIDPSGTYNEQFF
TRBV4-1 | CASSHPMGQGATEAFF
TRBV6-5 | CASTTNEGTEAFF
TRBV6-5 | CASSYSHGQPGEQYF
TRBV30 | CAWMRGNNSPLHF
TRBV29-1 | CSVGGDGSFYGYTF
TRBV7-2 | CASSIRGRNIQYF
TRBV7-2 | CASSITSGGTYEQYF
TRBV4-1 | CASSQASVSSYEQYF
TRBV3-1/TRBV3-2 | CASSHEDREKGTEAFF
TRBV5-6 | CASSAFSGLLREQYF
TRBV27 | CASSHGLPAELFF
TRBV14 | CASSQAGATDIQYF
TRBV30 | CAWTLKRGSTGELFF
TRBV7-7 | CASSRGPGQAYEQYF
TRBV5-4 | CASSSAGGRTDTQYF
TRBV7-2 | CASSLAADTQYF
TRBV20-1 | CSASSRLGGYEQYF
TRBV5-5 | CASSHRQDRGYGYTF
TRBV3-1/TRBV3-2 | CASSPQRRQQPYGYTF
TRBV2 | CASSARTGGTDTQYF
TRBV29-1 | CSVHRGNYGYTF
TRBV7-9 | CASSSPAPDRDGYTF
TRBV18 | CASSPPNQGGNQPQHF
TRBV7-2 | CASSYTGWDQPQHF
TRBV6-5 | CASGTPNEQFF
TRBV7-9 | CASSPGQGAGNTIYF
TRBV18 | CASSPSGDRGNTEAFF
TRBV29-1 | CSVGSGAAYEQYF
TRBV5-4 | CASSRTGTGSYEQYF
TRBV5-1 | CASSLGSSANYGYTF
TRBV7-2 | CASSLSFAAGGQTDTQYF
TRBV2 | CASSEDGTGQNF
TRBV7-8 | CASSRGGLAGWETQYF